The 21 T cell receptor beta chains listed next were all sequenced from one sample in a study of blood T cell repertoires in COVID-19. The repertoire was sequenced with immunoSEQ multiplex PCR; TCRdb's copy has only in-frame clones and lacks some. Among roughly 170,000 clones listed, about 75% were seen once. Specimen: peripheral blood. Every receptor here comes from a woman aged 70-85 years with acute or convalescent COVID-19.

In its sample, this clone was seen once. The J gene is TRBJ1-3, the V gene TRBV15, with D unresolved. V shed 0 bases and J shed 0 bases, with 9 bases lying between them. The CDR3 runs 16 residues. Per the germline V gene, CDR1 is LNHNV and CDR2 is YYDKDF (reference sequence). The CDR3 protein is CATSRDKGASGNTIYF. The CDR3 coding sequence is TGTGCCACCAGCAGAGATAAAGGAGCCTCTGGAAACACCATATATTTT.

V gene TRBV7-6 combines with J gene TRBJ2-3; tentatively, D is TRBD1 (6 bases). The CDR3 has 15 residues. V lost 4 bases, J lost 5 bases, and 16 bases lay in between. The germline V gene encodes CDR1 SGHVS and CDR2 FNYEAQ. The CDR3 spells CASSSQGSPGDTQYF. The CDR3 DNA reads TGTGCCAGCAGCTCCCAGGGGAGCCCCGGAGATACGCAGTATTTT. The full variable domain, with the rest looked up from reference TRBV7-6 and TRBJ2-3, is GAGVSQSPRYKVTKRGQDVALRCDPISGHVSLYWYRQALGQGPEFLTYFNYEAQQDKSGLPNDRFSAERPEGSISTLTIQRTEQRDSAMYRCASSSQGSPGDTQYFGPGTRLTVL.

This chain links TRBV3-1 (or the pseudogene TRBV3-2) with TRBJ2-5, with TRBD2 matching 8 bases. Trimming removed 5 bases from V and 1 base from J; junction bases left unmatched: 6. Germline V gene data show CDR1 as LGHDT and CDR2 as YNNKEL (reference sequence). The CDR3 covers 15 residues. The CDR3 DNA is TGTGCCAGCAGCTTGGGTGGGACTAGCCAAGAGACCCAGTACTTC. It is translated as CASSLGGTSQETQYF.

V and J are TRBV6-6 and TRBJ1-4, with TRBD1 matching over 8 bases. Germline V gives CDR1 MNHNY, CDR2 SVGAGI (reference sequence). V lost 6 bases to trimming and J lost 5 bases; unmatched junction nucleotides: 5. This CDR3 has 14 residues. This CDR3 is CASRPDRGNEKLFF. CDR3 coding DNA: TGTGCCAGCAGACCCGACAGGGGAAATGAAAAACTGTTTTTT.

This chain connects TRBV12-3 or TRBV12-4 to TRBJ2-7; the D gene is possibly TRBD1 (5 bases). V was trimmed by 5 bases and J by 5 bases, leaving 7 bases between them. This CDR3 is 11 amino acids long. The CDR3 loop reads CASSGHNEQYF. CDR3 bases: TGTGCCAGCAGTGGACATAACGAGCAGTACTTC.

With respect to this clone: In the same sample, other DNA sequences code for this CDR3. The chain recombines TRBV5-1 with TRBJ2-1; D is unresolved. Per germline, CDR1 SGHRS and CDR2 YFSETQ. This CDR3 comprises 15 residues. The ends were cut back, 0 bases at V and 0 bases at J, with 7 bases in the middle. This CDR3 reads CASSLGSSSYNEQFF. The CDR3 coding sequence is TGCGCCAGCAGCTTGGGGTCGAGCTCCTACAATGAGCAGTTCTTC.

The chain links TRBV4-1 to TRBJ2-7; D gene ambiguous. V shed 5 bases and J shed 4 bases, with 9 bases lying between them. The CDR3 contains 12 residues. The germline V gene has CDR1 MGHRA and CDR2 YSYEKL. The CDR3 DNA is TGCGCCAGCAGCTCACTCAGGTACGAGCAGTACTTC. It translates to CASSSLRYEQYF.

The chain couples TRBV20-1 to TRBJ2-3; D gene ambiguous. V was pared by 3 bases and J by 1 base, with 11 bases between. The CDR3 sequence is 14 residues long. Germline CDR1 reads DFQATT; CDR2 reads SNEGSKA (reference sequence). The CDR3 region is CSASAPVGTDTQYF. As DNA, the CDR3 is TGCAGTGCTAGTGCCCCCGTTGGCACAGATACGCAGTATTTT.

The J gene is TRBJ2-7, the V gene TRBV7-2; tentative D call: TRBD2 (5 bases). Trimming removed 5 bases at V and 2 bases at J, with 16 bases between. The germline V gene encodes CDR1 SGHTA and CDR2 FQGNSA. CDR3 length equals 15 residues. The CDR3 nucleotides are TGTGCCAGCAGCCCCCGATCGGGGAGCCCCTACGAGCAGTACTTC. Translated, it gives CASSPRSGSPYEQYF.

The CDR3, as DNA: TGCGCCAGTTTGGACAGGGAATGGTACGAGCAGTACTTC. Protein: CASLDREWYEQYF. The V and J genes are TRBV10-1 and TRBJ2-7; TRBD1 aligns across 8 bases. The CDR3 runs to 13 residues. CDR1 and CDR2 from the germline V gene are WNHNN and SYGVQD (reference sequence). The J segment lost 4 bases and the V segment lost 9 bases, leaving 8 bases of the junction unmatched.

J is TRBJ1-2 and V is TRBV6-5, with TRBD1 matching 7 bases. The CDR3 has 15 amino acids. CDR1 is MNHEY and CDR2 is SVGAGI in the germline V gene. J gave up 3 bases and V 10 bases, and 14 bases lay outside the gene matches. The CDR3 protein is CATYRGTGQDYGYTF. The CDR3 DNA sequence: TGTGCCACCTACAGGGGAACGGGTCAAGACTATGGCTACACCTTC.

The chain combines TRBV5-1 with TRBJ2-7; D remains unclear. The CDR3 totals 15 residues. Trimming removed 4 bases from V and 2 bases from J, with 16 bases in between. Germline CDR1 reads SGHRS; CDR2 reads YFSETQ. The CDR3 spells CASSLAPYSTYEQYF. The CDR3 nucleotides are TGCGCCAGCAGCCTCGCGCCCTATTCCACCTACGAGCAGTACTTC.

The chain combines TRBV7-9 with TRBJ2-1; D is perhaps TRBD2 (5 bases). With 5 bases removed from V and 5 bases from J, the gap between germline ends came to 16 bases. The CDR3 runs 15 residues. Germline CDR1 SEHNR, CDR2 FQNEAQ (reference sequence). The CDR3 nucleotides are TGTGCCAGCAGCACCACCGCGTCCGGGAACAATGAGCAGTTCTTC. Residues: CASSTTASGNNEQFF.

CDR3 sequence: CASTPRVMNTEAFF. CDR3 DNA sequence: TGTGCCAGCACCCCCAGGGTTATGAACACTGAAGCTTTCTTT. The chain combines TRBV27 with TRBJ1-1; the D gene is possibly TRBD1 (5 bases). Germline V gene data show CDR1 as MNHEY and CDR2 as SMNVEV (reference sequence). This CDR3 is built from 14 residues. Trimming shortened V by 7 bases and J by 0 bases, and 12 bases separated the two germline ends.

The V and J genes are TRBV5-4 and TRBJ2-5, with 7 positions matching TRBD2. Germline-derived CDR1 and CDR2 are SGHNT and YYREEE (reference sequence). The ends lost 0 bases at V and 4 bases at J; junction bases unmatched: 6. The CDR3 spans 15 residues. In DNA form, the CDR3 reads TGTGCCAGCAGCTTGGGGGTCAGGGAGGGAGAGACCCAGTACTTC. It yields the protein CASSLGVREGETQYF.

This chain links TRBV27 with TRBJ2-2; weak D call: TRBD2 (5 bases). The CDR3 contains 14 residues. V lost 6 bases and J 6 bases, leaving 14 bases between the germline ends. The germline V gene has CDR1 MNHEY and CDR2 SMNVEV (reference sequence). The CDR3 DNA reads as TGTGCCAGCAGCATTACTAGTCCCCCCGGGGAGCTGTTTTTT. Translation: CASSITSPPGELFF.

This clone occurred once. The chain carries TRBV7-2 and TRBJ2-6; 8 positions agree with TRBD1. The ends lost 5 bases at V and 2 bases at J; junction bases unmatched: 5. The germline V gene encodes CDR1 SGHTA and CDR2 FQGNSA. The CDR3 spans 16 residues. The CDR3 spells CASSGRTGTGANVLTF. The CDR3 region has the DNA TGTGCCAGCAGCGGGAGGACAGGGACTGGGGCCAACGTCCTGACTTTC.

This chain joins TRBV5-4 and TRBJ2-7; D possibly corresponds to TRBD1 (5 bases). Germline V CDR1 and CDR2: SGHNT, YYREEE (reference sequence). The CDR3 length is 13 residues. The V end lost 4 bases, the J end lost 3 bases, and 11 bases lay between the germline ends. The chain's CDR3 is CASSQIQGYEQYF. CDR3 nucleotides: TGTGCCAGCAGCCAAATTCAGGGCTACGAGCAGTACTTC.

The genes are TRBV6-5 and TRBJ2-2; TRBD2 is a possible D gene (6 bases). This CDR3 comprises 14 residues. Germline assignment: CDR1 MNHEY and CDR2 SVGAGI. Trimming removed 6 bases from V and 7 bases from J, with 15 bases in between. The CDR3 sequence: CASRTRGADGELFF. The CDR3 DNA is TGTGCCAGCAGGACTAGAGGGGCGGACGGGGAGCTGTTTTTT.

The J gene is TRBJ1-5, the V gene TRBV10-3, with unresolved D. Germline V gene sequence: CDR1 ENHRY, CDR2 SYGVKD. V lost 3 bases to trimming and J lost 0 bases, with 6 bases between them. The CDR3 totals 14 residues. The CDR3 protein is CAISDGGSNQPQHF. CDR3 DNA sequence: TGTGCCATCAGTGACGGAGGTAGCAATCAGCCCCAGCATTTT.

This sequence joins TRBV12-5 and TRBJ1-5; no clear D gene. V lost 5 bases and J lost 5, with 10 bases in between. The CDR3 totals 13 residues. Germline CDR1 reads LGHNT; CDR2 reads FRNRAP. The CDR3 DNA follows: TGTGCTAGTGGTCTCCAAAGCTATCAGCCCCAGCATTTT. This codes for CASGLQSYQPQHF.